The clone carrying this T cell receptor (beta chain) was seen only a few times. Its antigen is not identified. This sample is drawn from a study of cytomegalovirus exposure and HLA in healthy donors. Notes on the study in general: In an earlier analysis, about 87% or about 30%: the productive usage of most TCR beta V segments.

CDR1 and CDR2 from the germline V gene are SEHNR and FQNEAQ (reference sequence). CDR3 size: 14 residues. Trimming took 5 bases from V and 6 from J, leaving 17 bases between them. The study ran its PCR with 60 Vbeta and 13 Jbeta primers. Original processing methods: Unique TCR beta chains numbered 60 million to 100 million in a later analysis, with around 10 million shared. The method was immunoSEQ multiplex PCR; TCRdb's version includes in-frame clones alone and lacks a portion of them. V and J calls and clone size are as listed in that table; D and trimming were resolved from the DNA. The sample lists some 180,000 clones; around four fifths were seen once. Each of the donors was a healthy bone marrow donor.

The gene calls are TRBV7-9 and TRBJ2-7, with D tentatively TRBD2 (6 bases). The clonotype comes from a woman aged 25 to 39 in good health and CMV-seronegative. The sample comprised PBMCs. CDR3 DNA sequence: TGTGCCAGCAGCCTTAACGGGGGAAGAAGCGAGCAGTACTTC. Translating it yields CASSLNGGRSEQYF.